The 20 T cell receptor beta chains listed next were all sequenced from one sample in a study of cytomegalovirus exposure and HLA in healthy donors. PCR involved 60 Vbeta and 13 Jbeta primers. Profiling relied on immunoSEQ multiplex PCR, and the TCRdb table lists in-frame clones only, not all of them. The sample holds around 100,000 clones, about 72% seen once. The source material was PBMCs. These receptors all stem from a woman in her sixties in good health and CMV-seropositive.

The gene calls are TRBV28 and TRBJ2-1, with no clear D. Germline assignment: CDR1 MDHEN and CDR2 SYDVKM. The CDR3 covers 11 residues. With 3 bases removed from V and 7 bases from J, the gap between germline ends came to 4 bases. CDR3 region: CASSLTNEQFF. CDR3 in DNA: TGTGCCAGCAGTTTGACAAATGAGCAGTTCTTC.

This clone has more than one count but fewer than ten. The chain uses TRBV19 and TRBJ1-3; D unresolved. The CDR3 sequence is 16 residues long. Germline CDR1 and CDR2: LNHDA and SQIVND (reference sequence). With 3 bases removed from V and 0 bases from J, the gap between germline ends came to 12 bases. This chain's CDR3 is CASSIGRESSGNTIYF. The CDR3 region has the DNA TGTGCCAGTAGTATTGGTCGCGAGAGCTCTGGAAACACCATATATTTT.

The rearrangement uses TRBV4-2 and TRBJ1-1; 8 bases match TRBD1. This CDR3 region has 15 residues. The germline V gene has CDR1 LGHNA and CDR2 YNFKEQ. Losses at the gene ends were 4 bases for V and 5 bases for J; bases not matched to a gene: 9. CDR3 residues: CASSPRTGSLTEAFF. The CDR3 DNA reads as TGTGCCAGCAGCCCGCGGACAGGGAGTTTGACTGAAGCTTTCTTT.

CDR3 sequence reads: CASSYSDRMNTEAFF. CDR3 sequence (DNA): TGTGCCAGCAGTTACTCGGACAGGATGAACACTGAAGCTTTCTTT. The chain combines TRBV6-5 with TRBJ1-1, with 7 bases aligning to TRBD1. From germline, CDR1 is MNHEY and CDR2 SVGAGI. With 0 bases clipped from V and 0 bases from J, the junction kept 1 base outside the gene matches. This CDR3 comprises 15 residues.

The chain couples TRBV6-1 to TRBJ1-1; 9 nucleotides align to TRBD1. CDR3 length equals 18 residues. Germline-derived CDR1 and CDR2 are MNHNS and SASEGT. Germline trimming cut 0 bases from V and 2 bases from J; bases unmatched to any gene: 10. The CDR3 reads CASSEATGGWTLNTEAFF. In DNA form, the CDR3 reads TGTGCCAGCAGTGAAGCGACAGGGGGATGGACGTTAAACACTGAAGCTTTCTTT.

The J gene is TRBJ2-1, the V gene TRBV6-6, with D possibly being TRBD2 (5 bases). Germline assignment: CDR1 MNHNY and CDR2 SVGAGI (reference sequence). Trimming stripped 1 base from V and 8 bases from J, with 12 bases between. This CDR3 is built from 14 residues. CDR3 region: CASSYLGPGDEQFF. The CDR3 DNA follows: TGTGCCAGCAGTTACTTAGGGCCCGGGGATGAGCAGTTCTTC.

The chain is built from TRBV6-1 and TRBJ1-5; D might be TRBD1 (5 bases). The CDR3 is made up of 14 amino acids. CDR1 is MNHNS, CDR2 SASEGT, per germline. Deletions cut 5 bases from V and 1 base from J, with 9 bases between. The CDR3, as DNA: TGTGCCAGCAGTAACCGACAGAGCAATCAGCCCCAGCATTTT. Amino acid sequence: CASSNRQSNQPQHF.

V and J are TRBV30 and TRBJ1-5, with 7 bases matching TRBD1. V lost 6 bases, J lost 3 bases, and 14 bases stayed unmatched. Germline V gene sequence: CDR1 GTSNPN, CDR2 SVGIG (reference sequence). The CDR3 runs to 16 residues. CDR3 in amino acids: CACQYDRVLLNQPQHF. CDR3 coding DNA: TGTGCCTGCCAATACGACAGGGTGTTGCTCAATCAGCCCCAGCATTTT.

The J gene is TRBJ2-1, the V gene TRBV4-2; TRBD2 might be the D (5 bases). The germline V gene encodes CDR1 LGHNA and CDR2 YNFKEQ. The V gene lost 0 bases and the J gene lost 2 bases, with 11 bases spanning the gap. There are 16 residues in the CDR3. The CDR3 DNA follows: TGTGCCAGCAGCCAAGAGAAGCGGAGCGCCTACAATGAGCAGTTCTTC. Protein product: CASSQEKRSAYNEQFF.

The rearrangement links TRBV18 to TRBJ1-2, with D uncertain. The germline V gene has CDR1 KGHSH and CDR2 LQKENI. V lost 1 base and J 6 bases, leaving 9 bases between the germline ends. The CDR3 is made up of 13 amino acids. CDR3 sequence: CASSPRAQDGYTF. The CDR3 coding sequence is TGTGCCAGCTCACCACGTGCTCAGGATGGCTACACCTTC.

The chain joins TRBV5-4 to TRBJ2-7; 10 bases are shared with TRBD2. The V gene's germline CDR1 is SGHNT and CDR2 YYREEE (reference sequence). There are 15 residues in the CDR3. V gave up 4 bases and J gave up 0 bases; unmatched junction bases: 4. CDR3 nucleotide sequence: TGTGCCAGCAGCCCCGGGACTAGCGCCTCCTACGAGCAGTACTTC. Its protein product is CASSPGTSASYEQYF.

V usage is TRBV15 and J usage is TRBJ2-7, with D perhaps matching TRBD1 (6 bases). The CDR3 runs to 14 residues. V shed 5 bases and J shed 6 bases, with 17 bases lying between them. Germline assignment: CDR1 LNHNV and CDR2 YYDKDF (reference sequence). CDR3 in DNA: TGTGCCACCAGCGCGCATATAGGGGGTATCGAGCAGTACTTC. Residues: CATSAHIGGIEQYF.

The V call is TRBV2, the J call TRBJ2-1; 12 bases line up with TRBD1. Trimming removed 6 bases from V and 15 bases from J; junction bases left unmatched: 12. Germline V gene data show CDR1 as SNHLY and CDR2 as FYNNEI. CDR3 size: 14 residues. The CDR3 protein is CASRTGTGGKSAFF. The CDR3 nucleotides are TGTGCCAGCAGGACCGGGACAGGGGGCAAAAGTGCGTTCTTC.

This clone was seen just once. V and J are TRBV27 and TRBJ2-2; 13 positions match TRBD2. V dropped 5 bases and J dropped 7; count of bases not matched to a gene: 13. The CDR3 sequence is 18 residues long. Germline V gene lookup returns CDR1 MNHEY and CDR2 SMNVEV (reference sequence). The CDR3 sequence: CASSPTLLAGGPGGELFF. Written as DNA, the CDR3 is TGTGCCAGCAGTCCGACCCTACTAGCGGGAGGGCCGGGCGGGGAGCTGTTTTTT.

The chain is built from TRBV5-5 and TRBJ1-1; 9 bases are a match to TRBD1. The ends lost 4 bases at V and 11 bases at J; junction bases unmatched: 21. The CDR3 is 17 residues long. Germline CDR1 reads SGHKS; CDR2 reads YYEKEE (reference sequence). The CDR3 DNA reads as TGTGCCAGCAGCAGGGCCGGGACAGGGTATGGACTCAGGGGGGCTTTCTTT. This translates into CASSRAGTGYGLRGAFF.

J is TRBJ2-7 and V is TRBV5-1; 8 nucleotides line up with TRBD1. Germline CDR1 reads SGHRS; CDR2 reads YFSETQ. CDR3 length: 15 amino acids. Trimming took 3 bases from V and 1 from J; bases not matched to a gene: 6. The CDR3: CASSWSGGESYEQYF. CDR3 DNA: TGCGCCAGCAGCTGGTCAGGGGGCGAGTCCTACGAGCAGTACTTC.

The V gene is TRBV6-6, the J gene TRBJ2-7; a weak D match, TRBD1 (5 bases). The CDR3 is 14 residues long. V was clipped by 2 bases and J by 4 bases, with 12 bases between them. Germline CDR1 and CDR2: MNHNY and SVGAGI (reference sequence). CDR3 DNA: TGTGCCAGCAGTTACGGGGCTAAAGGATACGAGCAGTACTTC. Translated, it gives CASSYGAKGYEQYF.

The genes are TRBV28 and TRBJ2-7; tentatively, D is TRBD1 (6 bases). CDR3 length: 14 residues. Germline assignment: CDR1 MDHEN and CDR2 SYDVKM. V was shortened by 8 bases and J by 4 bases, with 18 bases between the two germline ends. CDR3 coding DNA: TGTGCCAGCCTAGGGACACCGGAAGCTTACGAGCAGTACTTC. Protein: CASLGTPEAYEQYF.

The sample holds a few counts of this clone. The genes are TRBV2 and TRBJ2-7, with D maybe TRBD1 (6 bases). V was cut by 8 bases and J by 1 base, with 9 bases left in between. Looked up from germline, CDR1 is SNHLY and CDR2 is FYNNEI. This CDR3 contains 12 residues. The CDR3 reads CASGGQSYEQYF. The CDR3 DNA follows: TGTGCCAGCGGAGGACAGTCCTACGAGCAGTACTTC.

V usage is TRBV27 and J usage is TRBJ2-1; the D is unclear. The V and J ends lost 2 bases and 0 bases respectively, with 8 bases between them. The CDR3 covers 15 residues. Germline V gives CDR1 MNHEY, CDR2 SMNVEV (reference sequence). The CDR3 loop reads CASSLAETSYNEQFF. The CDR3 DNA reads TGTGCCAGCAGTTTAGCGGAAACCTCCTACAATGAGCAGTTCTTC.